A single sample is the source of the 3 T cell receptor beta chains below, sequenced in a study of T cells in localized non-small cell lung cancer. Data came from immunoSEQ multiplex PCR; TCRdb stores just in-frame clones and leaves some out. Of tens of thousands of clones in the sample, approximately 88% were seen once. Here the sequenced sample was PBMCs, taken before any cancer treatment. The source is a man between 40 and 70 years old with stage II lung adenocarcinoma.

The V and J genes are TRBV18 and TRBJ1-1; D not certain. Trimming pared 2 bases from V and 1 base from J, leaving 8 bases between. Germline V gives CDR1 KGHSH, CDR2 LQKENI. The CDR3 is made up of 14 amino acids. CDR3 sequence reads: CASSPNMENTEAFF. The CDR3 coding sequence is TGTGCCAGCTCACCAAACATGGAGAACACTGAAGCTTTCTTT.

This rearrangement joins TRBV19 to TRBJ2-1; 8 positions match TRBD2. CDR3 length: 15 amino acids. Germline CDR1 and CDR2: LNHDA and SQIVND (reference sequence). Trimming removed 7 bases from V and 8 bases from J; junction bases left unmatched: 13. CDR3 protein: CASTHHSSGSYEQFF. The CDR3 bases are TGTGCCAGTACCCACCATTCGAGCGGGAGTTATGAGCAGTTCTTC.

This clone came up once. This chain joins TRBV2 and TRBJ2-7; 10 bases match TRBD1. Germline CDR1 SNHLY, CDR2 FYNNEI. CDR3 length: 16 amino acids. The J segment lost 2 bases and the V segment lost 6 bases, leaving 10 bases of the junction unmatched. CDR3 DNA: TGTGCCAGCAGAGGCAATCGACAGGGGGCAGCCTACGAGCAGTACTTC. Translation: CASRGNRQGAAYEQYF.